The clone carrying this T cell receptor beta chain was recorded a few times. These data are taken from a study of regulatory T cells in long-lasting Graves disease. The time point: newly diagnosed GD, antithyroid drugs for less than 3 months. The authors made the TCR library using RNA they extracted from PBMCs. Trimming left V 0 bases short and J 9 bases short, with 15 bases between. CDR1 and CDR2 (germline): SGHVS, FQNEAQ. The CDR3 length is 16 residues. To make TCR beta libraries, researchers used iRepertoire HTBI primers and Arm-PCR of CDR3 regions. MiXCR, run by TCRdb on the multiplex PCR reads, gives a single entry per CDR3 protein. The sample yields 350,000 to 500,000 distinct CDR3 sequences, 16% seen once. Separately, the same data were catalogued under a study of T cells in Graves' hyperthyroidism and ophthalmopathy. From that second work: The hyperthyroidism was newly diagnosed and had lasted under 2 months; the patients were aged 18 to 65. Blood held most thyroid clonotypes expanded above 0.001 frequency.

This sample comprised peripheral blood mononuclear cells (PBMCs), obtained at new diagnosis, from a patient treated with antithyroid drugs. The chain is built from TRBV7-8 and TRBJ1-6; tentative D call: TRBD1 (6 bases). The source is a woman younger than 45 with Graves disease. This chain's CDR3 is CASSLALGGPRSPLHF. CDR3 bases: TGTGCCAGCAGCTTAGCGCTTGGGGGCCCGCGTTCACCCCTCCACTTT.